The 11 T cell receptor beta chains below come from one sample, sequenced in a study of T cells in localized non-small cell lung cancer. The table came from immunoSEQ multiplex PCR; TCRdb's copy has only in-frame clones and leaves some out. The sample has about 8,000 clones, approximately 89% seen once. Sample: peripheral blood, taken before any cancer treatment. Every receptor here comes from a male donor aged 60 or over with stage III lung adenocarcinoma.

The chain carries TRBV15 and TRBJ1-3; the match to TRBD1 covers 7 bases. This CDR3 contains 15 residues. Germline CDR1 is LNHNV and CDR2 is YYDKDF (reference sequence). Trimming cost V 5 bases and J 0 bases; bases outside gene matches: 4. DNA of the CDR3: TGTGCCACCAGCGGGGGACAGAACTCTGGAAACACCATATATTTT. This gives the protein CATSGGQNSGNTIYF.

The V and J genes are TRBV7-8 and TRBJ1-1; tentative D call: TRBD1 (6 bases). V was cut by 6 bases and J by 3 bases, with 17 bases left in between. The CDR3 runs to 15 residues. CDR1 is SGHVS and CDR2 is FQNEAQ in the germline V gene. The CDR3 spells CASSWSTGSDTEAFF. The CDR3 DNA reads TGTGCCAGCAGTTGGAGCACAGGGAGTGACACTGAAGCTTTCTTT.

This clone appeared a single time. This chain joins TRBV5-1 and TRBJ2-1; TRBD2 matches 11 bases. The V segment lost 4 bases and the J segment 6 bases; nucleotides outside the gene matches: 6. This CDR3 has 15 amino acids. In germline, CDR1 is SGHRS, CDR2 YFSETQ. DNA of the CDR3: TGCGCCAGCAGCAGCTCTAGCGGGAGGTTCAATGAGCAGTTCTTC. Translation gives CASSSSSGRFNEQFF.

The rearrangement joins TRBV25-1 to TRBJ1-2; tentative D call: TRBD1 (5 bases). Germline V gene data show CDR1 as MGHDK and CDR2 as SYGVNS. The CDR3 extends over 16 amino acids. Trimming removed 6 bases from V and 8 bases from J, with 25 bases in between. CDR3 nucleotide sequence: TGTGCCAGCAGCATCCACTCAAGGGGAAGGCTTGAAGGCTACACCTTC. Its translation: CASSIHSRGRLEGYTF.

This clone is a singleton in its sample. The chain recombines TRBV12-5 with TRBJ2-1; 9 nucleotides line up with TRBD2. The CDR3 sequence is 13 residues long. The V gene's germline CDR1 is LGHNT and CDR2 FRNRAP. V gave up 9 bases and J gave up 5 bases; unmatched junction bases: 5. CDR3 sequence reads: CARGGLADNEQFF. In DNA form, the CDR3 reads TGTGCTAGAGGGGGACTAGCTGACAATGAGCAGTTCTTC.

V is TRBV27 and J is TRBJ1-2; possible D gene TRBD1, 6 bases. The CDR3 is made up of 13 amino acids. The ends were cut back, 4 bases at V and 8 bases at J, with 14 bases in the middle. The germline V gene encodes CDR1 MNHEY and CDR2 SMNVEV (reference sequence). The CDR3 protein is CASSSRQVGGYTF. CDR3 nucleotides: TGTGCCAGCAGTTCCCGACAGGTCGGGGGCTACACCTTC.

The CDR3 coding sequence is TGTGCCAGCAGTGAAATCTGGGGCGAGCAGTACTTC. It codes for CASSEIWGEQYF. This rearrangement joins TRBV2 to TRBJ2-7; no firm D call. Germline loops: CDR1 SNHLY, CDR2 FYNNEI. V lost 2 bases and J 6 bases, leaving 8 bases between the germline ends. The length of the CDR3 is 12 residues.

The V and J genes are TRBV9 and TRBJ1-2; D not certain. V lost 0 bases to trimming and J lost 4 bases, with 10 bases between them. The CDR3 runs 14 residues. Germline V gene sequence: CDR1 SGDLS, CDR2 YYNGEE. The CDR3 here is CASSVAGGGYGYTF. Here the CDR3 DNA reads TGTGCCAGCAGCGTAGCTGGCGGTGGCTATGGCTACACCTTC.

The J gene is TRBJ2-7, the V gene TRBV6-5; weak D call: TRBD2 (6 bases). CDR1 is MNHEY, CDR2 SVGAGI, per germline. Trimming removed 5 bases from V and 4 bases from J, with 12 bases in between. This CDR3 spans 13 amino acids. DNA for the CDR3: TGTGCCAGCAGTACGACCCGGGGGTACGAGCAGTACTTC. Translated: CASSTTRGYEQYF.

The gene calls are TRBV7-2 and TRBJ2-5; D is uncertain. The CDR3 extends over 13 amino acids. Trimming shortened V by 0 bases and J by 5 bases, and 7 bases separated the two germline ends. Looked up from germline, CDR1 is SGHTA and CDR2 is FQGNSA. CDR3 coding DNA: TGTGCCAGCAGCTTAGCCGGCGCGGAGACCCAGTACTTC. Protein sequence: CASSLAGAETQYF.

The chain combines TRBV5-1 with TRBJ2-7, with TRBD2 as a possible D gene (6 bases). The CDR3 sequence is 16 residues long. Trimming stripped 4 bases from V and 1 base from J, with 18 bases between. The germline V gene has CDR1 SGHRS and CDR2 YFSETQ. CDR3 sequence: CASSPRAGTGSYEQYF. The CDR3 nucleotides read TGCGCCAGCAGCCCCAGGGCGGGGACCGGGTCCTACGAGCAGTACTTC.